This T cell receptor (beta chain) was recorded in a study of identical twins. Germline values: CDR1 SNHLY, CDR2 FYNNEI. CDR3 length: 15 residues. V trimming: 5 bases; J trimming: 0 bases; junction bases outside the gene matches: 7. The sample holds a few counts of this clonotype. A single record per CDR3 protein comes from TCRdb applying MiXCR to the 5' RACE reads. The table includes just over 500,000 distinct CDR3 sequences, less than 25% detected once. The same data also contributed to another study, on T cells expressing NK-cell markers. That work states: The leading position in the CD3+CD56-NKG2C+ fraction of several donors also went to these clonotypes.

This TCR derives from a young woman in good health. J is TRBJ2-7 and V is TRBV2, with 7 nucleotides matching TRBD2. The specimen sequenced was CD4+ T cells sorted from blood. CDR3 region: CASSFGSSGSYEQYF. The CDR3 nucleotides read TGTGCCAGCAGTTTCGGTTCTAGCGGCTCCTACGAGCAGTACTTC.